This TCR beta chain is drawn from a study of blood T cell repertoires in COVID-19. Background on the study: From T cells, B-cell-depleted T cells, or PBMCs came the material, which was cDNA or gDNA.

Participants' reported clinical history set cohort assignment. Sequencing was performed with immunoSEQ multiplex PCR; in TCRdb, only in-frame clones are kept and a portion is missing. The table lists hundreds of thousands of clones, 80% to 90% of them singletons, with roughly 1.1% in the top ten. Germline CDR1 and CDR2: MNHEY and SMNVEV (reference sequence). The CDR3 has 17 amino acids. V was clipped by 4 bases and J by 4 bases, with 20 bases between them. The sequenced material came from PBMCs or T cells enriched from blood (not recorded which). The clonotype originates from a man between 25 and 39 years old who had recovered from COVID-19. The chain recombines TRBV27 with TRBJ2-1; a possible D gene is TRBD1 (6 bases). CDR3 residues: CASSSVGTHRVYNEQFF. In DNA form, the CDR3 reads TGTGCCAGCAGTTCAGTCGGGACACATCGTGTTTACAATGAGCAGTTCTTC.